What follows are 22 T cell receptor beta chains derived from one specimen sequenced in a study of blood T cell repertoires in COVID-19. Profiled with immunoSEQ multiplex PCR; TCRdb holds only in-frame clones, not every one. The repertoire includes 140,000 to 150,000 clones, more than 75% of them detected once, and about 2.6% sits in the top ten. The sequenced sample consisted of peripheral blood. These receptors originate from a human donor with acute or convalescent COVID-19. The donor label of this sample is uncertain.

The V call is TRBV5-1, the J call TRBJ1-6; no definite D call. The CDR3 length is 14 residues. Germline V CDR1 and CDR2: SGHRS, YFSETQ. Deletions cut 0 bases from V and 9 bases from J, with 10 bases between. CDR3 residues: CASSLGQEASPLHF. The CDR3 bases are TGCGCCAGCAGCTTGGGACAAGAAGCTTCACCCCTCCACTTT.

The V call is TRBV27, the J call TRBJ2-5; the match to TRBD2 covers 11 bases. This CDR3 has 17 amino acids. V trimming: 0 bases; J trimming: 2 bases; junction bases outside the gene matches: 5. Germline V gene sequence: CDR1 MNHEY, CDR2 SMNVEV (reference sequence). Here the CDR3 DNA reads TGTGCCAGCAGTTTATCTGTGGGACTAGCGGCTCAAGAGACCCAGTACTTC. Translating gives CASSLSVGLAAQETQYF.

This chain connects TRBV7-8 to TRBJ1-4; 12 bases are shared with TRBD1. Germline assignment: CDR1 SGHVS and CDR2 FQNEAQ. CDR3 length: 17 residues. V gave up 2 bases and J gave up 8 bases; unmatched junction bases: 9. The CDR3 coding sequence is TGTGCCAGCAGCTTAAGGGACAGGGGGCTCGTGCGGGAAAAACTGTTTTTT. Protein product: CASSLRDRGLVREKLFF. The entire variable domain, with the rest obtained from reference TRBV7-8 and TRBJ1-4, is as follows: GAGVSQSPRYKVAKRGQDVALRCDPISGHVSLFWYQQALGQGPEFLTYFQNEAQLDKSGLPSDRFFAERPEGSVSTLKIQRTQQEDSAVYLCASSLRDRGLVREKLFFGSGTQLSVL.

CDR3 protein: CASSYVQVLNYGYTF. The CDR3 DNA sequence: TGTGCCAGCAGTTACGTCCAGGTCCTTAACTATGGCTACACCTTC. The rearrangement uses TRBV6-2 or TRBV6-3 and TRBJ1-2; D uncertain. The germline V gene encodes CDR1 MNHEY and CDR2 SVGEGT. The CDR3 length is 15 residues. V lost 2 bases and J lost 1, with 11 bases in between.

V and J are TRBV7-2 and TRBJ1-3; D unclear. The CDR3 length is 19 residues. Germline V gives CDR1 SGHTA, CDR2 FQGNSA. Trimming took 1 base from V and 0 from J, leaving 19 bases between them. CDR3 in DNA: TGTGCCAGCAGCTTAGGTTTGGCAGGCATTTCCAGCTCTGGAAACACCATATATTTT. The encoded protein is CASSLGLAGISSSGNTIYF.

The chain recombines TRBV19 with TRBJ1-4; TRBD1 aligns across 7 bases. The CDR3 loop spans 14 amino acids. The J segment lost 5 bases and the V segment lost 6 bases, leaving 6 bases of the junction unmatched. The V gene's germline CDR1 is LNHDA and CDR2 SQIVND (reference sequence). The CDR3 nucleotides read TGTGCCAGTAGAACAGGGGTCGTCAATGAAAAACTGTTTTTT. It encodes CASRTGVVNEKLFF.

J is TRBJ2-5 and V is TRBV5-1; 10 nucleotides match TRBD2. The junction had 3 bases not matched to a gene; V was cut back by 1 base and J by 3 bases. Germline CDR1 reads SGHRS; CDR2 reads YFSETQ. This CDR3 is 15 amino acids long. Here the CDR3 reads CASSLFGLAEETQYF. CDR3 sequence (DNA): TGCGCCAGCAGCTTGTTTGGACTAGCGGAAGAGACCCAGTACTTC.

V is TRBV7-2 and J is TRBJ2-2, with D hard to call. Germline-derived CDR1 and CDR2 are SGHTA and FQGNSA. The CDR3 extends over 14 amino acids. Deletions cut 1 base from V and 5 bases from J, with 8 bases between. The CDR3 reads CASSLGHRTGELFF. The CDR3 coding sequence is TGTGCCAGCAGCTTAGGACATCGAACCGGGGAGCTGTTTTTT.

The chain couples TRBV28 to TRBJ1-3; TRBD1 might be the D (6 bases). This CDR3 spans 15 amino acids. The germline V gene encodes CDR1 MDHEN and CDR2 SYDVKM. V lost 6 bases to trimming and J lost 0 bases, with 12 bases between them. The CDR3 protein is CASSLGQLSGNTIYF. The CDR3 DNA follows: TGTGCCAGCAGCTTAGGACAGCTCTCTGGAAACACCATATATTTT.

This clone was detected only once. The rearrangement links TRBV11-2 to TRBJ2-1; 7 bases map to TRBD2. Unmatched junction bases numbered 13, after V lost 7 bases and J lost 10 bases. Germline V gives CDR1 SGHAT, CDR2 FQNNGV. The CDR3 is 14 amino acids. CDR3 sequence reads: CASTLQIERGEQFF. The CDR3 DNA sequence: TGTGCCAGCACCCTTCAGATTGAGCGGGGCGAGCAGTTCTTC.

The gene calls are TRBV4-3 and TRBJ2-1; D perhaps matches TRBD2 (6 bases). The CDR3 has 16 amino acids. CDR1 and CDR2 from the germline V gene are LGHNA and YSLEER. V was pared by 0 bases and J by 4 bases, with 13 bases between. The CDR3 DNA reads as TGCGCCAGCAGCCAAGATCGGCTAGCGCGTTACAATGAGCAGTTCTTC. It encodes CASSQDRLARYNEQFF.

The CDR3 sequence: CASSAGGQGTFF. The CDR3, as DNA: TGTGCCAGCAGTGCCGGAGGACAGGGTACTTTCTTT. The chain is built from TRBV28 and TRBJ1-1; 8 nucleotides line up with TRBD1. CDR3 length: 12 residues. In germline, CDR1 is MDHEN, CDR2 SYDVKM. V shed 5 bases and J 12 bases; nucleotides not matched to a gene: 8.

This sequence joins TRBV27 and TRBJ1-4, with D possibly TRBD1 on 5 matching bases. V lost 0 bases and J 8 bases, leaving 10 bases between the germline ends. The germline gives CDR1 MNHEY, CDR2 SMNVEV (reference sequence). CDR3 length equals 14 residues. The CDR3: CASSLSMGQEKLFF. CDR3 in DNA: TGTGCCAGCAGTTTATCGATGGGGCAGGAAAAACTGTTTTTT.

The genes are TRBV4-1 and TRBJ1-2; TRBD1 aligns across 8 bases. CDR3 length: 17 residues. Looked up from germline, CDR1 is MGHRA and CDR2 is YSYEKL. Unmatched junction bases numbered 10, after V lost 4 bases and J lost 0 bases. CDR3 sequence reads: CASSPTTGDPSNYGYTF. The CDR3 nucleotides are TGCGCCAGCAGCCCAACGACAGGGGACCCTTCTAACTATGGCTACACCTTC.

This clone showed up just a few times. The V and J genes are TRBV10-3 and TRBJ2-2; D unclear. Germline CDR1 is ENHRY and CDR2 is SYGVKD. The V end lost 3 bases, the J end lost 10 bases, and 12 bases lay between the germline ends. CDR3 length: 13 amino acids. DNA for the CDR3: TGTGCCATCAGTGAAGTCCGGTTAGAGGAGCTGTTTTTT. It yields the protein CAISEVRLEELFF.

The chain couples TRBV27 to TRBJ1-2; D might be TRBD1 (6 bases). Germline-derived CDR1 and CDR2 are MNHEY and SMNVEV (reference sequence). The CDR3 extends over 13 amino acids. Trimming cost V 8 bases and J 8 bases, with 18 bases left between them. CDR3 coding DNA: TGTGCCAGCTCCAGGGGAGGGGTTGGAGGCTACACCTTC. Translation gives CASSRGGVGGYTF.

This clone was observed a single time. The chain has TRBV5-4 and TRBJ2-7, with 7 bases that match TRBD2. V was pared by 4 bases and J by 2 bases, with 3 bases of the junction left unmatched. This CDR3 spans 13 amino acids. Germline CDR1 reads SGHNT; CDR2 reads YYREEE (reference sequence). CDR3 coding DNA: TGTGCCAGCAGCCGCGGGACTACCTACGAGCAGTACTTC. It codes for CASSRGTTYEQYF.

The chain employs TRBV19 and TRBJ1-4; D is perhaps TRBD1 (5 bases). The CDR3 extends over 15 amino acids. V was pared by 3 bases and J by 7 bases, with 15 bases between. CDR1 LNHDA and CDR2 SQIVND come from the germline V gene (reference sequence). In DNA form, the CDR3 reads TGTGCCAGTAGTATTGCGCAGGGTTTCGGTGAAAAACTGTTTTTT. This gives the protein CASSIAQGFGEKLFF.

The V call is TRBV19, the J call TRBJ1-2, with 8 nucleotides matching TRBD1. V was clipped by 4 bases and J by 5 bases; unmatched bases: 6. In germline, CDR1 is LNHDA, CDR2 SQIVND (reference sequence). CDR3 length equals 14 residues. CDR3 sequence reads: CASSKQGAKYGYTF. The CDR3, as DNA: TGTGCCAGTAGTAAGCAGGGGGCGAAGTATGGCTACACCTTC.

CDR3 sequence reads: CASSAGGDEQYF. CDR3 nucleotide sequence: TGTGCCAGCAGCGCAGGAGGGGACGAGCAGTACTTC. This chain links TRBV28 with TRBJ2-7; weak D call: TRBD2 (6 bases). V dropped 6 bases and J dropped 5 bases, with 11 bases sitting between them. There are 12 residues in the CDR3. Germline CDR1 and CDR2: MDHEN and SYDVKM.

The J gene is TRBJ1-1, the V gene TRBV2; TRBD1 matches at 7 bases. The CDR3 sequence is 13 residues long. V was clipped by 4 bases and J by 4 bases; unmatched bases: 3. Germline V gene data show CDR1 as SNHLY and CDR2 as FYNNEI. The CDR3 nucleotides read TGTGCCAGCAGTGGACAGGGACTCACTGAAGCTTTCTTT. It is translated as CASSGQGLTEAFF.

The chain is built from TRBV5-1 and TRBJ2-5, with D uncertain. Deletions cut 1 base from V and 2 bases from J, with 6 bases between. CDR1 and CDR2 (germline): SGHRS, YFSETQ. The CDR3 consists of 13 residues. In DNA form, the CDR3 reads TGCGCCAGCAGCTTGCAGTTTCAAGAGACCCAGTACTTC. It is translated as CASSLQFQETQYF.